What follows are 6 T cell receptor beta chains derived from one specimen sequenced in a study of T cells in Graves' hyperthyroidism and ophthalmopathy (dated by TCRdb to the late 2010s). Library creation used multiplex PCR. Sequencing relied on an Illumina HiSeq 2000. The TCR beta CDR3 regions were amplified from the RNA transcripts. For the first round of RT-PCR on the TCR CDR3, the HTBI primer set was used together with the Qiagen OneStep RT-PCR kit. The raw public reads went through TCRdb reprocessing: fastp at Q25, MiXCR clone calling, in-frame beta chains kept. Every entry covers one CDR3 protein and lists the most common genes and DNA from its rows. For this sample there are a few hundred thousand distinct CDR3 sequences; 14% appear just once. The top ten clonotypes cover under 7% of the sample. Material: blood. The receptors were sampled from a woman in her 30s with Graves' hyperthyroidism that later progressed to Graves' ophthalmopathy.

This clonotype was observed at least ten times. CDR3 region: CASSRAPGNEQFF. The CDR3 DNA sequence: TGCGCCAGCAGCCGGGCCCCCGGCAATGAGCAGTTCTTC. The V gene is TRBV10-2, the J gene TRBJ2-1; D ambiguous. This CDR3 contains 13 residues. The germline CDR1 and CDR2 sequences are WSHSY and SAAADI. V shed 6 bases and J shed 6 bases, with 12 bases lying between them.

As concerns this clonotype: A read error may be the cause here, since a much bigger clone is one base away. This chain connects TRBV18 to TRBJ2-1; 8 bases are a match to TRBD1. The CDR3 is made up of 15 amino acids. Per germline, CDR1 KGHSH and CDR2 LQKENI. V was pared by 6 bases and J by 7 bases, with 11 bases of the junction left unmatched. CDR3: CASSEGQVMRNEQFF. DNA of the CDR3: TGTGCCAGCTCGGAGGGACAGGTAATGAGGAATGAGCAGTTCTTC. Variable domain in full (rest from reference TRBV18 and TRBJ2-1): NAGVMQNPRHLVRRRGQEARLRCSPMKGHSHVYWYRQLPEEGLKFMVYLQKENIIDESGMPKERFSAEFPKEGPSILRIQQVVRGDSAAYFCASSEGQVMRNEQFFGPGTRLTVL.

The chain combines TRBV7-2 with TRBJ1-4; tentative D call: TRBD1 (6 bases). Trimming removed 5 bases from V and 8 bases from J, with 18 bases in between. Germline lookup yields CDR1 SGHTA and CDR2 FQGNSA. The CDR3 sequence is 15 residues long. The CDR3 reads CASSDGGAGGEKLFF. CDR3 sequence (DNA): TGTGCCAGCAGCGACGGGGGGGCCGGAGGGGAAAAACTGTTTTTT.

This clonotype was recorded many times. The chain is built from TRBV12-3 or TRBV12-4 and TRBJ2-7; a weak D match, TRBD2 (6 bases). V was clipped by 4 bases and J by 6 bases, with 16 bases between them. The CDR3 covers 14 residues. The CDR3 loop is CASSYGTGLFEQYF. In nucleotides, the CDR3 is TGTGCCAGCAGTTATGGGACTGGACTATTCGAGCAGTACTTC.

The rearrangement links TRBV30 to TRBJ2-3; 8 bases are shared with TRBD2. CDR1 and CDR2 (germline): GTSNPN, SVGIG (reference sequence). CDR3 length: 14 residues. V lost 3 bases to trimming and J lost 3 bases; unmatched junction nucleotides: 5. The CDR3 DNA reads TGTGCCTGGAGAAGCGGGAGCGGGACAGATACGCAGTATTTT. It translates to CAWRSGSGTDTQYF.

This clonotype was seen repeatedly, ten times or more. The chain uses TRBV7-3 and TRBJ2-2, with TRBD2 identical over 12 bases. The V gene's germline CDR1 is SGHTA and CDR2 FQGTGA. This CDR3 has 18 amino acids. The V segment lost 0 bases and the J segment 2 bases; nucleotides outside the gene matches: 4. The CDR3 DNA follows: TGTGCCAGCAGCTTAACCCTAGCGGGAGGGTCAAACACCGGGGAGCTGTTTTTT. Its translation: CASSLTLAGGSNTGELFF.